These 14 T cell receptor beta chains originate from one sample sequenced in a study of radiation and T cells in renal cell carcinoma. Time point given: baseline pretreatment blood. This sample's treatment: 15 Gy SBRT to primary tumor, nephrectomy 4 weeks later. Produced via immunoSEQ multiplex PCR; TCRdb's table is partial and in-frame only. The table shows approximately 110,000 clones, with about four fifths occurring only once. The sample was blood, taken from a patient whose treatment included radiotherapy and nephrectomy. Receptors were obtained from a woman aged 55 to 70 with renal cell carcinoma.

The V call is TRBV14, the J call TRBJ1-2; D uncertain. From germline, CDR1 is SGHDN and CDR2 FVKESK. V was clipped by 0 bases and J by 6 bases, with 11 bases between them. The length of the CDR3 is 14 residues. CDR3 in amino acids: CASSQDVAMDGYTF. CDR3 in DNA: TGTGCCAGCAGCCAAGATGTTGCAATGGATGGCTACACCTTC.

The chain couples TRBV5-1 to TRBJ2-2; TRBD1 aligns across 9 bases. The CDR3 totals 18 residues. Losses at the gene ends were 3 bases for V and 0 bases for J; bases not matched to a gene: 9. Per germline, CDR1 SGHRS and CDR2 YFSETQ. The CDR3 sequence is CASSSNPQGAANTGELFF. The DNA of the CDR3 is TGCGCCAGCAGCTCCAACCCACAGGGGGCCGCGAACACCGGGGAGCTGTTTTTT.

The rearrangement joins TRBV5-1 to TRBJ1-2; 8 bases fit TRBD1. The CDR3 is made up of 13 amino acids. Germline CDR1 reads SGHRS; CDR2 reads YFSETQ. Trimming removed 3 bases from V and 4 bases from J; junction bases left unmatched: 2. The CDR3 here is CASSSDRVYGYTF. The CDR3 nucleotides read TGCGCCAGCAGCTCGGACAGGGTCTATGGCTACACCTTC.

This CDR3 reads CASSLVDWGADETQYF. CDR3 nucleotide sequence: TGCGCCAGCAGCTTAGTGGACTGGGGGGCGGATGAGACCCAGTACTTC. The rearrangement links TRBV4-1 to TRBJ2-5; D tentatively fits TRBD1 or TRBD2 (6 bases each). CDR3 length: 16 amino acids. The germline CDR1 and CDR2 sequences are MGHRA and YSYEKL. V was shortened by 5 bases and J by 5 bases, with 21 bases between the two germline ends.

This chain connects TRBV6-5 to TRBJ1-5, with 7 bases lining up with TRBD1. The CDR3 covers 14 residues. Per germline, CDR1 MNHEY and CDR2 SVGAGI. V dropped 6 bases and J dropped 4; count of bases not matched to a gene: 6. The CDR3 nucleotides read TGTGCCAGCAGGGCTACAGGGGCAAATCAGCCCCAGCATTTT. Protein product: CASRATGANQPQHF.

J is TRBJ2-7 and V is TRBV6-1; TRBD2 is a possible D gene (6 bases). Germline V gene data show CDR1 as MNHNS and CDR2 as SASEGT. Trimming took 2 bases from V and 1 from J, leaving 15 bases between them. The CDR3 is made up of 16 amino acids. The CDR3 protein is CASSEYRAGSSYEQYF. The CDR3 DNA is TGTGCCAGCAGTGAATATAGGGCGGGATCTTCCTACGAGCAGTACTTC.

This clone was observed once. This rearrangement joins TRBV7-8 to TRBJ2-1, with D tentatively TRBD1 (6 bases). The CDR3 has 13 amino acids. Germline CDR1 SGHVS, CDR2 FQNEAQ. Trimming stripped 6 bases from V and 9 bases from J, with 15 bases between. The CDR3 loop reads CASSSTGIGEQFF. The DNA for the CDR3 is TGTGCCAGCAGTTCAACAGGGATAGGTGAGCAGTTCTTC.

The rearrangement uses TRBV29-1 and TRBJ2-7; D is possibly TRBD2 (5 bases). The CDR3 totals 13 residues. Looked up from germline, CDR1 is SQVTM and CDR2 is ANQGSEA. Trimming took off 5 bases at V and 2 bases at J, with 13 bases between the two ends. CDR3 sequence reads: CSVTRADTYEQYF. DNA for the CDR3: TGCAGCGTTACGAGGGCGGATACCTACGAGCAGTACTTC.

This clone is a singleton in its sample. The chain employs TRBV6-6 and TRBJ2-1, with unresolved D. The germline V gene encodes CDR1 MNHNY and CDR2 SVGAGI (reference sequence). The CDR3 has 16 residues. V was trimmed by 1 base and J by 7 bases, leaving 17 bases between them. The CDR3 region has the DNA TGTGCCAGCAGTTACTTGGGAAGCTTGCTAGTGAATGAGCAGTTCTTC. Translated, it gives CASSYLGSLLVNEQFF.

This clone has just a few counts. This chain joins TRBV18 and TRBJ1-5; D is perhaps TRBD1 (5 bases). The CDR3 covers 13 residues. Germline CDR1 and CDR2: KGHSH and LQKENI. The V and J ends lost 4 bases and 3 bases respectively, with 7 bases between them. The CDR3 nucleotides are TGTGCCAGCTCACGGGACTACAATCAGCCCCAGCATTTT. Translated: CASSRDYNQPQHF. The variable domain in full, completed from reference TRBV18 and TRBJ1-5, reads NAGVMQNPRHLVRRRGQEARLRCSPMKGHSHVYWYRQLPEEGLKFMVYLQKENIIDESGMPKERFSAEFPKEGPSILRIQQVVRGDSAAYFCASSRDYNQPQHFGDGTRLSIL.

The chain is built from TRBV5-4 and TRBJ2-5; D might be TRBD2 (6 bases). In germline, CDR1 is SGHNT, CDR2 YYREEE (reference sequence). V was pared by 6 bases and J by 5 bases, with 20 bases between. CDR3 length equals 15 residues. The CDR3 here is CASTKAGSFGETQYF. The CDR3 DNA sequence: TGTGCCAGCACCAAAGCCGGGAGTTTTGGGGAGACCCAGTACTTC.

Comments on this clone: The sample contains more than one DNA sequence encoding this CDR3. This chain links TRBV6-6 with TRBJ1-5, with D unclear. V lost 4 bases and J lost 1, with 5 bases in between. Germline V gene data show CDR1 as MNHNY and CDR2 as SVGAGI (reference sequence). The length of the CDR3 is 13 residues. In nucleotides, the CDR3 is TGTGCCAGCAGTTTCAGCAGCAATCAGCCCCAGCATTTT. Translated: CASSFSSNQPQHF.

The chain has TRBV4-2 and TRBJ2-7; 12 nucleotides agree with TRBD2. The CDR3 length is 15 residues. V lost 1 base to trimming and J lost 3 bases; unmatched junction nucleotides: 1. Looked up from germline, CDR1 is LGHNA and CDR2 is YNFKEQ. CDR3 sequence (DNA): TGTGCCAGCAGCCAAGGGACTAGCGGGAACTACGAGCAGTACTTC. The encoded protein is CASSQGTSGNYEQYF.

The rearrangement links TRBV6-1 to TRBJ2-7; 12 nucleotides match TRBD1. With 2 bases clipped from V and 4 bases from J, the junction kept 12 bases outside the gene matches. The CDR3 sequence is 18 residues long. The germline V gene encodes CDR1 MNHNS and CDR2 SASEGT. The CDR3 sequence: CASSETWRGTGGLYEQYF. The CDR3, as DNA: TGTGCCAGCAGTGAAACGTGGAGGGGGACAGGGGGCTTATACGAGCAGTACTTC.